This entry is about one T cell receptor beta chain. Its target antigen remains unknown. No base-level quality is on record; no much larger clone is a single base apart. V trim: 3 bases; J trim: 3 bases; unmatched bases: 8. The CDR1 and CDR2 encoded by the germline V gene (reference sequence) are DFQATT and SNEGSKA. Measured from the cysteine to the phenylalanine, the CDR3 is 15 residues long. Here the CDR3 DNA is all that survives: 45 bases in frame from base 1. The data belong to a study of blood T cell repertoires in COVID-19 (dated by TCRdb to the early 2020s). General notes on the study: Collaborator samples came from the United States, Italy and Spain and covered acute and convalescent phases of COVID-19. The prospective study material was composed of cDNA or gDNA derived from T cells, B-cell-depleted T cells, or PBMCs. The samples were drawn from the first 160 participants of the ongoing ImmuneRACE study and from 1,254 subjects provided by 6 global collaborators. Nearly every sample came with metadata listing a de-identified subject ID, COVID-19 status, age in years and sex. The dataset comprised deeply sampled blood TCRbeta repertoires from subjects exposed to, actively infected with, or recovered from COVID-19. Where available, HLA class I and class II types were taken from metadata supplied by the sample provider and were not determined by assay-based typing. The repertoires were released in a freely available public database intended as a resource for research on the immune response to SARS-CoV-2. What the research found in general, with its limitations: Clinical and demographic metadata were provided uncurated, with the amount varying by source and participant.

TCRbeta CDR3 regions were amplified from genomic DNA using the immunoSEQ Assay, a bias-controlled multiplex PCR. Concerning the study's data processing: Within the assay, amplification of reference gene primers was used to estimate how many nucleated cells each sample contained. To quantify the absolute abundance of each unique TCRbeta CDR3 rearrangement, sequence reads were collapsed and filtered. For each sample, productive Simpson clonality was calculated as the square root of Simpson's diversity index across productive rearrangements. TCRdb obtained this table from immuneACCESS and retained in-frame rearrangements with V and J assigned. These tables miss some clones; where compared with another copy, unresolved V genes account for less than half of the shortfall, and the remainder is unexplained. V, J and clone size were drawn from that table, and D and trimming were deduced from the DNA. The sample contains 270,000 or so clones, less than 85% of them found a single time. The top ten clonotypes cover around 1.6% of the sample.

At one collaborating source in Seattle, patients were enrolled during active infection and were followed longitudinally through the course of disease. Whole blood was collected in K2EDTA tubes by collaborating institutions according to the institutions' own protocols. For TCRbeta analysis, collaborator samples were shipped as frozen whole blood, as isolated PBMCs, or as DNA extracted from either sample type. Input material: peripheral blood. The rearrangement combines TRBV20-1 with TRBJ2-7; 10 nucleotides in the junction match TRBD2. The TCR sequence derives from a human donor with COVID-19, enrolled during active disease. The donor label of this sample is uncertain. The CDR3 region has the sequence CSASASGLAVYEQYF. The bases read TGCAGTGCTAGTGCCTCCGGACTAGCGGTCTACGAGCAGTACTTC.